Each of the 9 T cell receptor beta chains below was sequenced from the same sample in a study of shared clonotypes between healthy human individuals. Libraries were prepared by immunoSEQ multiplex PCR; TCRdb keeps only in-frame clonotypes and omits some of them. The sample carries some 530,000 clones, 60% to 80% recorded once. The sequencing input was PBMCs. These receptor sequences come from a woman aged 40 to 50 in good health. Some clones in this sample may be carry-over from other donors' samples.

CDR3: CASSFEGAPYYGYTF. The CDR3 nucleotides are TGTGCCAGCAGTTTCGAAGGGGCCCCCTACTATGGCTACACCTTC. The V and J genes are TRBV28 and TRBJ1-2, with TRBD1 as a possible D gene (5 bases). CDR3 size: 15 residues. Per the germline V gene, CDR1 is MDHEN and CDR2 is SYDVKM. The germline V and J ends were trimmed by 3 bases and 3 bases, with 14 bases remaining between them.

This clone was recorded at least ten times. The chain combines TRBV2 with TRBJ2-2; D is perhaps TRBD1 or TRBD2 (5 bases each). The CDR3 is 14 amino acids. The V gene lost 6 bases and the J gene lost 3 bases, with 11 bases spanning the gap. Germline CDR1 is SNHLY and CDR2 is FYNNEI. The CDR3 bases are TGTGCCAGCAGGTCAGGGACGGACACCGGGGAGCTGTTTTTT. Translation gives CASRSGTDTGELFF.

The DNA of the CDR3 is TGTGCCAGCAGTTCCCCCGGACGAACACTCTACGAGCAGTACTTC. It yields the protein CASSSPGRTLYEQYF. The chain has TRBV27 and TRBJ2-7; D call uncertain. The CDR3 loop spans 15 amino acids. Germline lookup yields CDR1 MNHEY and CDR2 SMNVEV (reference sequence). Deletions cut 4 bases from V and 3 bases from J, with 16 bases between.

A note on this clone: Other DNA sequences in the sample encode the same CDR3. The chain couples TRBV18 to TRBJ2-1; 10 bases agree with TRBD2. In germline, CDR1 is KGHSH, CDR2 LQKENI. The junction had 4 bases not matched to a gene; V was cut back by 3 bases and J by 2 bases. This CDR3 region has 16 residues. The DNA for the CDR3 is TGTGCCAGCTCACCGAGACTAGCGGGTACCTACAATGAGCAGTTCTTC. Translating gives CASSPRLAGTYNEQFF. The full variable domain, completed using reference TRBV18 and TRBJ2-1, is NAGVMQNPRHLVRRRGQEARLRCSPMKGHSHVYWYRQLPEEGLKFMVYLQKENIIDESGMPKERFSAEFPKEGPSILRIQQVVRGDSAAYFCASSPRLAGTYNEQFFGPGTRLTVL.

The chain combines TRBV18 with TRBJ2-1; D remains ambiguous. V was shortened by 3 bases and J by 6 bases, with 3 bases between the two germline ends. Germline-derived CDR1 and CDR2 are KGHSH and LQKENI. The length of the CDR3 is 11 residues. The CDR3 region is CASSPANEQFF. CDR3 nucleotides: TGTGCCAGCTCACCTGCCAATGAGCAGTTCTTC.

The genes are TRBV7-2 and TRBJ2-7, with D unresolved. Trimming cost V 2 bases and J 4 bases, with 18 bases left between them. The V gene's germline CDR1 is SGHTA and CDR2 FQGNSA. This CDR3 region has 16 residues. The DNA for the CDR3 is TGTGCCAGCAGCTTACGTCGCCCGACACAGACTTACGAGCAGTACTTC. This codes for CASSLRRPTQTYEQYF.

The chain couples TRBV7-2 to TRBJ1-4; the match to TRBD1 covers 7 bases. The germline CDR1 and CDR2 sequences are SGHTA and FQGNSA. The CDR3 contains 16 residues. Trimming cost V 5 bases and J 7 bases; bases outside gene matches: 13. CDR3 protein: CASSQDRPQLGEKLFF. CDR3 nucleotides: TGTGCCAGCAGCCAGGACAGGCCACAACTGGGTGAAAAACTGTTTTTT.

In its sample, this clone was seen once. The chain is built from TRBV28 and TRBJ2-5; the D gene could be TRBD1 or TRBD2 (8 bases each). CDR1 is MDHEN and CDR2 is SYDVKM in the germline V gene. The length of the CDR3 is 14 residues. Trimming stripped 6 bases from V and 4 bases from J, with 15 bases between. This CDR3 reads CASSGGDRRETQYF. CDR3 nucleotide sequence: TGTGCCAGCAGCGGGGGGGACAGGCGAGAGACCCAGTACTTC.

The chain employs TRBV28 and TRBJ2-7; D is tentatively TRBD1 or TRBD2 (5 bases each). Germline CDR1 and CDR2: MDHEN and SYDVKM. V lost 3 bases, J lost 5 bases, and 11 bases lay in between. The CDR3 totals 13 residues. The CDR3 protein is CASSFVLGDEQYF. The CDR3, as DNA: TGTGCCAGCAGTTTTGTCCTGGGGGACGAGCAGTACTTC.